This T cell receptor beta chain comes out of a study of blood T cell repertoires in COVID-19. Background on the study: Acute-phase and convalescent COVID-19 samples originated in the United States, Italy and Spain. T cells, B-cell-depleted T cells, or PBMCs provided the cDNA or gDNA that served as material.

Methods used by the authors: The assay estimated nucleated cells by amplifying reference gene primers. TCRdb keeps only in-frame clones here, not all; method: immunoSEQ multiplex PCR. V, J and clone size derive from that table, while D and trimming were established from the DNA sequence. Among about 70,000 clones listed, around 86% were seen once. Sequences were obtained from peripheral blood. The sequence came from a human donor in a cohort sampled during active COVID-19.

The CDR3 DNA sequence: TGTGCCAGCTCACCAGAGGGGGCAACTAATGAAAAACTGTTTTTT. Amino acid sequence: CASSPEGATNEKLFF. This sequence joins TRBV18 and TRBJ1-4, with D tentatively TRBD1 (6 bases). Germline CDR1 and CDR2: KGHSH and LQKENI. The CDR3 runs to 15 residues. V was trimmed by 2 bases and J by 0 bases, leaving 7 bases between them.